The rows below give T cell receptor beta chains drawn from one sample of a study of cytomegalovirus exposure and HLA in healthy donors. TCRdb's table, derived via immunoSEQ multiplex PCR, lists solely in-frame clones and lacks some. The table includes about 200,000 clones, roughly 80% detected once. The specimen was PBMCs. These receptors all stem from a middle-aged man in good health and CMV-seronegative. The CDR3 runs from the conserved cysteine through the conserved F or W. A D gene is named only where the DNA matches it firmly. Clone size is given for some rows only: seen once, a few or many times, or a class if the clone is expanded.

>TRBD2|TRBJ2-7|TRBV9|-
TGTGCCAGCAGCGAGGACGGGACTAAAGGTGGCGAGCAGTACTTC
CASSEDGTKGGEQYF
>-|TRBJ2-1|TRBV7-8|-
TGTGCCAGCAGCCGGAGGACTATAGATGAGCAGTTCTTC
CASSRRTIDEQFF
>-|TRBJ1-4|TRBV27|-
TGTGCCAGCAGCCCTGGCCTTCCGCAGGAACTGTTTTTT
CASSPGLPQELFF
>TRBD2|TRBJ2-5|TRBV5-1|-
TGCGCCAGCAGCTTCGGATTAGCGGGACAAGAGACCCAGTACTTC
CASSFGLAGQETQYF
>TRBD2|TRBJ2-2|TRBV9|once
TGTGCCAGCAGCGTAGCTACGAGGGTAGCGGGGGGCACCGGGGAGCTGTTTTTT
CASSVATRVAGGTGELFF
>-|TRBJ2-7|TRBV19|-
TGTGCCAGTAGTCTCAGGATGGGGAGCTACGAGCAGTACTTC
CASSLRMGSYEQYF
>-|TRBJ2-7|TRBV27|-
TGTGCCAGCAGTTTATATGGCGGTATCTACGAGCAGTACTTC
CASSLYGGIYEQYF
>TRBD2|TRBJ2-5|TRBV9|-
TGTGCCAGCAGCGTAGAGGGCGGGAGGAGCGAGACCCAGTACTTC
CASSVEGGRSETQYF
>-|TRBJ1-1|TRBV28|few
TGTGCCAGCAGTCGGAGGGGCGCGAACACTGAAGCTTTCTTT
CASSRRGANTEAFF
>TRBD2|TRBJ2-4|TRBV30|-
TGTGCCTGGAGTGGCGCGGGGGGAGCCAAAAACATTCAGTACTTC
CAWSGAGGAKNIQYF
>-|TRBJ2-4|TRBV7-2|-
TGTGCCAGCAGTATAGCCAAAAACATTCAGTACTTC
CASSIAKNIQYF
>TRBD2|TRBJ2-5|TRBV4-1|-
TGCGCCAGCAGCCAAGGCAGGACTAGCGGACAAGAGACCCAGTACTTC
CASSQGRTSGQETQYF
>-|TRBJ2-3|TRBV2|-
TGTGCCAGCCTTTACACAGATACGCAGTATTTT
CASLYTDTQYF
>-|TRBJ2-5|TRBV5-6|few
TGTGCCAGCAGCCCCGTGGGGACAACCCAAGAGACCCAGTACTTC
CASSPVGTTQETQYF
>-|TRBJ1-1|TRBV29-1|-
TGCAGCGTTGAAGTTAGTCGGGGGGCGTACACTGAAGCTTTCTTT
CSVEVSRGAYTEAFF
>-|TRBJ1-5|TRBV27|-
TGTGCCACCGTCCGGGACAAAGATCAGCCCCAGCATTTT
CATVRDKDQPQHF
>TRBD1|TRBJ2-1|TRBV19|few
TGTGCCAGTAGTGCCGGACAGGGGGCTCCCGATGAGCAGTTCTTC
CASSAGQGAPDEQFF
>TRBD2|TRBJ2-7|TRBV18|few
TGTGCCAGCTCAACGGGGACTAGCGGGGCCAAATACGAGCAGTACTTC
CASSTGTSGAKYEQYF
>-|TRBJ1-1|TRBV19|-
TGTGCCAGTAGTATAGGACCCGGAGGGAACACTGAAGCTTTCTTT
CASSIGPGGNTEAFF
>TRBD2|TRBJ2-1|TRBV10-3|-
TGTGCCATCAGTGCGACTAGCGGGAGTTCGAGCTCCTACAATGAGCAGTTCTTC
CAISATSGSSSSYNEQFF